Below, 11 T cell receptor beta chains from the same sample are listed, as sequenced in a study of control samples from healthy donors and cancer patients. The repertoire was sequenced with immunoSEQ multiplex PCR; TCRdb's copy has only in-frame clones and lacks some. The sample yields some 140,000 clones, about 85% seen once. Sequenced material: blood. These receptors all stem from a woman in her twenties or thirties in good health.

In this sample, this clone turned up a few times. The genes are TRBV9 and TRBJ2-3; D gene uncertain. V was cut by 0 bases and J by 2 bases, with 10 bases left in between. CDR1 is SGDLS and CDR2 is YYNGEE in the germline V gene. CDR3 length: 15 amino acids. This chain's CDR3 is CASSVGGGYTDTQYF. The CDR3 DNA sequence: TGTGCCAGCAGCGTAGGCGGCGGATACACAGATACGCAGTATTTT. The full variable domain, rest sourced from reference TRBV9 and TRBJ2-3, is DSGVTQTPKHLITATGQRVTLRCSPRSGDLSVYWYQQSLDQGLQFLIQYYNGEERAKGNILERFSAQQFPDLHSELNLSSLELGDSALYFCASSVGGGYTDTQYFGPGTRLTVL.

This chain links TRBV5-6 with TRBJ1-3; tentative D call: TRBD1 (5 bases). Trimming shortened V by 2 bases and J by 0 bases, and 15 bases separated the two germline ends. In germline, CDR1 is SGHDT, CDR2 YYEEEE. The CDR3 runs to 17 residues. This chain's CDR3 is CASSFGFEGSSGNTIYF. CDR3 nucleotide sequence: TGTGCCAGCAGCTTCGGATTTGAGGGGAGCTCTGGAAACACCATATATTTT.

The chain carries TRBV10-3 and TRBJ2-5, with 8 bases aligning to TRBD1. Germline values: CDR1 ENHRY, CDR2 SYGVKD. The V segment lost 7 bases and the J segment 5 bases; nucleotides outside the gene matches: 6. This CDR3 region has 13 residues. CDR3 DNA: TGTGCCATCAAAATGACAGGGGAGGAGACCCAGTACTTC. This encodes CAIKMTGEETQYF.

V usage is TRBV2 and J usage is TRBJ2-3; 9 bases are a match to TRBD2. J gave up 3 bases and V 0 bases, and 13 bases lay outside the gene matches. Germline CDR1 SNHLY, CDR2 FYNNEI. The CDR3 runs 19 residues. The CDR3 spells CASSEAQATTSGVTDTQYF. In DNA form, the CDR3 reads TGTGCCAGCAGTGAAGCTCAAGCCACGACTAGCGGAGTTACAGATACGCAGTATTTT. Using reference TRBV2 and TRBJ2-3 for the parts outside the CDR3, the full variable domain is EPEVTQTPSHQVTQMGQEVILRCVPISNHLYFYWYRQILGQKVEFLVSFYNNEISEKSEIFDDQFSVERPDGSNFTLKIRSTKLEDSAMYFCASSEAQATTSGVTDTQYFGPGTRLTVL.

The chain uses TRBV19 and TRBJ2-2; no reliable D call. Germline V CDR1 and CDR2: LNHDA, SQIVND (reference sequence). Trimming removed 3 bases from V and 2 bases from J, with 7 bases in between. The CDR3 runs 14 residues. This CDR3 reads CASSIGFNTGELFF. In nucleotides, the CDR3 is TGTGCCAGTAGTATTGGCTTTAACACCGGGGAGCTGTTTTTT.

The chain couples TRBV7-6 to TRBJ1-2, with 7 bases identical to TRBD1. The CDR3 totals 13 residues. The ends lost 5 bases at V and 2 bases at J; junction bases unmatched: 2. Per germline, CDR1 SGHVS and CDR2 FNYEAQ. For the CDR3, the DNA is TGTGCCAGCAGCCCGGGACAGAACTATGGCTACACCTTC. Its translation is CASSPGQNYGYTF. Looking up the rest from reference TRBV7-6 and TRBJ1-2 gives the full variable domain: GAGVSQSPRYKVTKRGQDVALRCDPISGHVSLYWYRQALGQGPEFLTYFNYEAQQDKSGLPNDRFSAERPEGSISTLTIQRTEQRDSAMYRCASSPGQNYGYTFGSGTRLTVV.

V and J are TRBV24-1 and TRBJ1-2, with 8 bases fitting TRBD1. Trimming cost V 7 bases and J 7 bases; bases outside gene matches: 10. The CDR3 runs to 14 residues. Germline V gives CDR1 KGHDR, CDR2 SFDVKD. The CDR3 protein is CATSNSRGLGGYTF. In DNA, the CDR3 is TGTGCCACCAGCAACTCCAGGGGGCTGGGTGGCTACACCTTC.

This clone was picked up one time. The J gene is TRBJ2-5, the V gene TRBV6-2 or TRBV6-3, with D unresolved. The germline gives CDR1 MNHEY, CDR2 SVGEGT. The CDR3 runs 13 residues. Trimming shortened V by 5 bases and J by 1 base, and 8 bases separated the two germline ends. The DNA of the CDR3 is TGTGCCAGCAGTCGCAGAGTCCAAGAGACCCAGTACTTC. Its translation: CASSRRVQETQYF.

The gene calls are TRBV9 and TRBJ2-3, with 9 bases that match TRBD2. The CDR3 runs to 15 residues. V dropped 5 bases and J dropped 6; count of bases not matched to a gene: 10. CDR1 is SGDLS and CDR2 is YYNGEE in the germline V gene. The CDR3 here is CASSHSGSRMDTQYF. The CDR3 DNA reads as TGTGCCAGCAGTCATAGCGGGAGTCGGATGGATACGCAGTATTTT.

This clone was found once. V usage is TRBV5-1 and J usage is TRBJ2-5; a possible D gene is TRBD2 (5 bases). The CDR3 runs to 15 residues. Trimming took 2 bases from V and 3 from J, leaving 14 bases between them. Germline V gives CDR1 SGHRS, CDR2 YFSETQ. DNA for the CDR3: TGCGCCAGCAGCTTTGGGAGAGGGCTCGAAGAGACCCAGTACTTC. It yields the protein CASSFGRGLEETQYF.

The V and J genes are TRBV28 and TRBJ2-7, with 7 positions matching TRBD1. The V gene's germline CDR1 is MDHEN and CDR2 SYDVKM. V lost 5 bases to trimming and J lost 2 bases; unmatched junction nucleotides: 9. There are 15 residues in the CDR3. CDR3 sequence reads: CASSIAPGTAYEQYF. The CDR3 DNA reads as TGTGCCAGCAGTATAGCGCCCGGGACAGCCTACGAGCAGTACTTC.